A single sample gave rise to the 17 T cell receptor beta chains below, sequenced in a study of blood T cell repertoires in COVID-19. Using immunoSEQ multiplex PCR, the repertoire was profiled, and TCRdb retains in-frame clones only, with some absent. The table has 95,000 to 120,000 clones, more than 75% seen once; the top ten hold approximately 8.1%. The specimen sequenced was peripheral blood. These receptors were collected from a middle-aged woman with acute or convalescent COVID-19.

With regard to this clone: This same CDR3 is encoded by further DNA sequences in the sample. The rearrangement joins TRBV2 to TRBJ1-1; tentatively, D is TRBD1 (5 bases). V lost 4 bases and J lost 3, with 9 bases in between. The CDR3 sequence is 13 residues long. In germline, CDR1 is SNHLY, CDR2 FYNNEI. This CDR3 reads CASSAQGYTEAFF. In DNA, the CDR3 is TGTGCCAGCAGTGCGCAGGGATACACTGAAGCTTTCTTT.

With respect to this clone: One junction end does not reproduce the germline sequence, and a read error may be involved. The chain recombines TRBV4-3 with TRBJ1-5, with TRBD1 matching 8 bases. Germline CDR1 and CDR2: LGHNA and YSLEER. CDR3 length equals 14 residues. CDR3: CASSQAGGNQPQHF. The CDR3 coding sequence is TGCGCCAGCAGCCAGGCAGGGGGCAACCAGCCCCAGCATTTT.

The J gene is TRBJ2-3, the V gene TRBV30; 9 bases agree with TRBD1. The CDR3 covers 15 residues. Germline-derived CDR1 and CDR2 are GTSNPN and SVGIG (reference sequence). J gave up 0 bases and V 3 bases, and 4 bases lay outside the gene matches. The CDR3 sequence is CAWRETGGSTDTQYF. The CDR3 DNA reads as TGTGCCTGGAGGGAGACAGGGGGTAGCACAGATACGCAGTATTTT.

The rearrangement links TRBV7-6 to TRBJ1-6; D not certain. The germline gives CDR1 SGHVS, CDR2 FNYEAQ. This CDR3 is 14 amino acids long. V was shortened by 6 bases and J by 9 bases, with 15 bases between the two germline ends. The CDR3 nucleotides are TGTGCCAGCAGTTTGGCCCAAGAGCGTTCACCCCTCCACTTT. Translated: CASSLAQERSPLHF.

The chain couples TRBV5-1 to TRBJ2-7; D unresolved. CDR1 and CDR2 from the germline V gene are SGHRS and YFSETQ. Between the trimmed V and J ends, which lost 4 bases and 6 bases, there was a span of 11 bases. The CDR3 spans 12 residues. The CDR3, as DNA: TGCGCCAGCAGCGTCATATCCGGCGAGCAGTACTTC. This gives the protein CASSVISGEQYF.

The V and J genes are TRBV5-8 and TRBJ2-3, with TRBD2 as a possible D gene (6 bases). There are 15 residues in the CDR3. Germline V gene data show CDR1 as SGHTS and CDR2 as YDEGEE. V was pared by 8 bases and J by 1 base, with 17 bases between. CDR3 protein: CASPNWGGRTDTQYF. The CDR3 bases are TGTGCCAGTCCAAATTGGGGAGGCCGCACAGATACGCAGTATTTT.

The rearrangement links TRBV3-1 (or the pseudogene TRBV3-2) to TRBJ2-7; TRBD1 aligns across 7 bases. The V segment lost 3 bases and the J segment 3 bases; nucleotides outside the gene matches: 17. In germline, CDR1 is LGHDT, CDR2 YNNKEL (reference sequence). This CDR3 has 18 amino acids. Here the CDR3 DNA reads TGTGCCAGCAGCCAGGCCGTCCAGCCGGGACAGTCTGTCTACGAGCAGTACTTC. Amino acids: CASSQAVQPGQSVYEQYF.

This chain links TRBV7-8 with TRBJ1-6; TRBD1 aligns across 9 bases. CDR1 SGHVS and CDR2 FQNEAQ come from the germline V gene. Trimming removed 6 bases from V and 8 bases from J; junction bases left unmatched: 2. The CDR3 has 13 amino acids. DNA for the CDR3: TGTGCCAGCAGGACAGGGGGAGATTCACCCCTCCACTTT. Translation: CASRTGGDSPLHF.

The gene calls are TRBV5-5 and TRBJ1-1; D is perhaps TRBD1 (6 bases). Germline assignment: CDR1 SGHKS and CDR2 YYEKEE (reference sequence). Trimming stripped 2 bases from V and 3 bases from J, with 20 bases between. The CDR3 sequence is 17 residues long. Written as DNA, the CDR3 is TGTGCCAGCAGCTTATGGGGCGGGGGCGCCGTGGACACTGAAGCTTTCTTT. This encodes CASSLWGGGAVDTEAFF.

This chain uses TRBV3-1 (or the pseudogene TRBV3-2) with TRBJ2-1; 7 bases are a match to TRBD2. Germline V lookup: CDR1 LGHDT, CDR2 YNNKEL (reference sequence). The CDR3 sequence is 16 residues long. V dropped 4 bases and J dropped 10; count of bases not matched to a gene: 16. The CDR3 reads CASSPRSWLAAEEQFF. DNA for the CDR3: TGTGCCAGCAGCCCAAGATCATGGCTAGCGGCGGAAGAGCAGTTCTTC.

The table lists this clone with a count of one. This chain joins TRBV5-1 and TRBJ1-2; 8 bases are a match to TRBD1. This CDR3 has 13 amino acids. The V gene's germline CDR1 is SGHRS and CDR2 YFSETQ. The V and J ends lost 2 bases and 6 bases, in that order; junction bases with no gene match: 3. The CDR3 reads CASSFGQGNGYTF. For the CDR3, the DNA is TGCGCCAGCAGCTTCGGACAGGGCAATGGCTACACCTTC.

J is TRBJ2-5 and V is TRBV4-2, with D perhaps TRBD2 (7 bases). Germline V gene lookup returns CDR1 LGHNA and CDR2 YNFKEQ. V gave up 0 bases and J gave up 1 base, with 12 bases separating them. There are 16 residues in the CDR3. CDR3 DNA: TGTGCCAGCAGCCAAGATGGCCGGGGGGCCCAAGAGACCCAGTACTTC. Amino acids: CASSQDGRGAQETQYF.

The chain carries TRBV6-5 and TRBJ1-3; no definite D call. This CDR3 has 14 amino acids. V shed 7 bases and J shed 0 bases, with 10 bases lying between them. CDR1 and CDR2 from the germline V gene are MNHEY and SVGAGI. The CDR3 bases are TGTGCCAGCAAAATCGTCAGCTCTGGAAACACCATATATTTT. Translated: CASKIVSSGNTIYF.

This clone was found a few times. The V call is TRBV7-2, the J call TRBJ2-7; 7 bases are a match to TRBD1. The CDR3 contains 14 residues. Unmatched junction bases numbered 7, after V lost 5 bases and J lost 3 bases. The germline gives CDR1 SGHTA, CDR2 FQGNSA. CDR3 in DNA: TGTGCCAGCAGCCCAAGACAGGGTATCTACGAGCAGTACTTC. Translation: CASSPRQGIYEQYF.

This clone has just one count. This chain uses TRBV5-1 with TRBJ1-4, with TRBD1 matching 7 bases. V dropped 4 bases and J dropped 4; count of bases not matched to a gene: 4. The CDR3 contains 14 residues. In germline, CDR1 is SGHRS, CDR2 YFSETQ. CDR3 in DNA: TGCGCCAGCAGCCAAACAGGGGTTAATGAAAAACTGTTTTTT. Residues: CASSQTGVNEKLFF.

This rearrangement joins TRBV5-1 to TRBJ2-1; TRBD1 is a possible D gene (6 bases). There are 14 residues in the CDR3. Trimming removed 4 bases from V and 3 bases from J, with 11 bases in between. Germline V CDR1 and CDR2: SGHRS, YFSETQ. The CDR3 is CASSPGQNYNEQFF. The CDR3, as DNA: TGCGCCAGCAGCCCGGGACAAAACTACAATGAGCAGTTCTTC.

The chain has TRBV3-1 (or the pseudogene TRBV3-2) and TRBJ2-1; the D is unclear. The V end lost 4 bases, the J end lost 1 base, and 5 bases lay between the germline ends. The CDR3 has 13 amino acids. CDR1 and CDR2 (germline): LGHDT, YNNKEL (reference sequence). CDR3 region: CASSRLSYNEQFF. CDR3 sequence (DNA): TGTGCCAGCAGCCGACTTTCCTACAATGAGCAGTTCTTC.